These 23 T cell receptor beta chains originate from one sample sequenced in a study of blood T cells in healthy people across ages. Through a sample-barcoded 5' primer and a J-beta primer mix, a second PCR was run for about 7 to 12 cycles. Each CDR3 protein is one row after TCRdb ran MiXCR on the 5' RACE reads. The data contain approximately 780,000 distinct CDR3 sequences, under 30% of them singletons. A further study also used this sample, focusing on T cells of mothers and their children.

The source material was blood. The source of these receptors is a boy between 10 and 17 years old in good health.

This clonotype was counted between two and nine times. The rearrangement joins TRBV24-1 to TRBJ2-2; D tentatively fits TRBD1 or TRBD2 (5 bases each). V was clipped by 5 bases and J by 6 bases, with 18 bases between them. The CDR3 is made up of 16 amino acids. Germline loops: CDR1 KGHDR, CDR2 SFDVKD. CDR3 nucleotide sequence: TGTGCCACCAGTGGGACCCCTGAGGGGTATGCCGGGGAGCTGTTTTTT. This sequence encodes CATSGTPEGYAGELFF.

This clonotype has a handful of counts. V is TRBV4-1 and J is TRBJ2-1; D could derive from TRBD1 or TRBD2 (6 bases each). The J call is doubtful: the DNA matches TRBJ2-7 better. The germline gives CDR1 MGHRA, CDR2 YSYEKL. The CDR3 loop spans 15 amino acids. The CDR3 coding sequence is TGCGCCAGCAGCCAAACCGGGGGCGGACACTACGAGCAGTACTTC. Amino acid sequence: CASSQTGGGHYEQYF.

This clonotype has a handful of counts. Sequence at one end of the junction differs from germline and may be a read error. The chain couples TRBV11-2 to TRBJ2-5; possible D gene TRBD2, 6 bases. This CDR3 is built from 14 residues. The germline V gene encodes CDR1 SGHAT and CDR2 FQNNGV. The CDR3 coding sequence is TGTGCCAGCGGCCCCGGGACTGGGGTAGAGGCCCAGTACTTC. Amino acids: CASGPGTGVEAQYF.

The V gene is TRBV7-2, the J gene TRBJ2-1, with a tentative D call TRBD2 (6 bases). This CDR3 contains 13 residues. V was trimmed by 1 base and J by 13 bases, leaving 14 bases between them. Germline loops: CDR1 SGHTA, CDR2 FQGNSA. CDR3: CASSLGGLAIQFF. CDR3 DNA sequence: TGTGCCAGCAGCTTAGGAGGGCTAGCGATTCAGTTCTTC.

J is TRBJ2-1 and V is TRBV7-9; 9 nucleotides align to TRBD2. V was clipped by 5 bases and J by 7 bases; unmatched bases: 12. The CDR3 is made up of 16 amino acids. Looked up from germline, CDR1 is SEHNR and CDR2 is FQNEAQ (reference sequence). The CDR3 loop is CASSQAKGGRANEQFF. The CDR3 nucleotides read TGTGCCAGCAGCCAAGCGAAGGGCGGGAGGGCTAATGAGCAGTTCTTC.

This clonotype showed up many times. The chain recombines TRBV2 with TRBJ2-7; 7 bases are shared with TRBD1. Germline assignment: CDR1 SNHLY and CDR2 FYNNEI. The CDR3 is 15 residues long. The trim removed 6 bases at V and 3 bases at J, leaving 11 bases unmatched. This CDR3 reads CASRFDRARLYEQYF. CDR3 DNA sequence: TGTGCCAGCAGATTTGACAGGGCACGACTCTACGAGCAGTACTTC.

The sample holds one count of this clonotype. The chain is built from TRBV6-5 and TRBJ2-7; 9 nucleotides line up with TRBD2. From germline, CDR1 is MNHEY and CDR2 SVGAGI. The CDR3 runs 14 residues. V lost 7 bases and J lost 4; bases outside the gene matches: 8. In nucleotides, the CDR3 is TGTGCCAGCACGAGAAGCGGGGGGTATTACGAGCAGTACTTC. It encodes CASTRSGGYYEQYF.

The rearrangement joins TRBV28 to TRBJ2-5, with D unclear. Trimming stripped 2 bases from V and 2 bases from J, with 9 bases between. The CDR3 sequence is 14 residues long. The V gene's germline CDR1 is MDHEN and CDR2 SYDVKM. CDR3 residues: CASSLNSPQETQYF. The DNA of the CDR3 is TGTGCCAGCAGTTTAAACAGTCCTCAAGAGACCCAGTACTTC.

The V and J genes are TRBV12-3 or TRBV12-4 and TRBJ2-7; D gene ambiguous. The J call is doubtful: the DNA matches TRBJ2-1 better. There are 14 residues in the CDR3. The CDR3 bases are TGTGCCAGCGGTCAATCCTGGTTTAACTATGAGCAGTTCTTC. Encoded protein: CASGQSWFNYEQFF.

This clonotype has a handful of counts. This chain links TRBV27 with TRBJ1-2; D may be TRBD1 (6 bases). This CDR3 region has 15 residues. The V end lost 2 bases, the J end lost 6 bases, and 16 bases lay between the germline ends. Germline CDR1 reads MNHEY; CDR2 reads SMNVEV (reference sequence). This CDR3 reads CASSLPQGRGNGYTF. DNA for the CDR3: TGTGCCAGCAGTTTACCGCAGGGGAGAGGGAATGGCTACACCTTC.

This clonotype was picked up one time. J is TRBJ2-5 and V is TRBV9, with 11 nucleotides matching TRBD2. Unmatched junction bases numbered 8, after V lost 0 bases and J lost 4 bases. CDR3 length: 17 amino acids. Germline values: CDR1 SGDLS, CDR2 YYNGEE. The DNA of the CDR3 is TGTGCCAGCAGCGTAGAAATAGCGGGAGGGGCGGGAGAGACCCAGTACTTC. The encoded protein is CASSVEIAGGAGETQYF.

This clonotype came up a few times. The chain couples TRBV7-9 to TRBJ2-7, with D unclear. Trimming shortened V by 4 bases and J by 6 bases, and 19 bases separated the two germline ends. Per the germline V gene, CDR1 is SEHNR and CDR2 is FQNEAQ (reference sequence). The CDR3 covers 15 residues. The CDR3 loop reads CASSSTLLVVSEQYF. The CDR3 bases are TGTGCCAGCAGCTCTACCCTGTTAGTAGTTTCCGAGCAGTACTTC.

This rearrangement joins TRBV6-6 to TRBJ2-1; D unresolved. CDR3 length: 15 residues. CDR1 is MNHNY, CDR2 SVGAGI, per germline (reference sequence). Trimming took off 5 bases at V and 2 bases at J, with 13 bases between the two ends. CDR3 region: CASSVTPSTYNEQFF. CDR3 DNA: TGTGCCAGCAGTGTGACTCCAAGTACCTACAATGAGCAGTTCTTC.

This clonotype showed up just a few times. The CDR3 sequence: CASSLFSAHNEQFF. The CDR3 DNA is TGCGCCAGCAGCTTGTTTAGTGCACACAATGAGCAGTTCTTC. This sequence joins TRBV5-1 and TRBJ2-1, with no clear D. Trimming took off 1 base at V and 5 bases at J, with 10 bases between the two ends. The CDR3 covers 14 residues. Germline V gene lookup returns CDR1 SGHRS and CDR2 YFSETQ.

The rearrangement links TRBV7-6 to TRBJ2-1, with D possibly matching TRBD2 (7 bases). The CDR3 totals 16 residues. The germline CDR1 and CDR2 sequences are SGHVS and FNYEAQ. V lost 5 bases and J lost 2, with 16 bases in between. This chain's CDR3 is CASSLLGGPTYNEQFF. The CDR3 region has the DNA TGTGCCAGCAGCCTTCTCGGGGGGCCAACCTACAATGAGCAGTTCTTC.

This clonotype has a handful of counts. The chain uses TRBV2 and TRBJ2-2; 7 bases are a match to TRBD1. Germline assignment: CDR1 SNHLY and CDR2 FYNNEI. V was clipped by 7 bases and J by 6 bases; unmatched bases: 2. The CDR3 is 12 amino acids. CDR3 bases: TGTGCCAGCAACCAGGGGGCCGGGGAGCTGTTTTTT. Its translation is CASNQGAGELFF.

The table lists this clonotype with a few counts. V usage is TRBV27 and J usage is TRBJ2-2; D remains unclear. Trimming stripped 5 bases from V and 6 bases from J, with 10 bases between. This CDR3 comprises 13 residues. Germline lookup yields CDR1 MNHEY and CDR2 SMNVEV (reference sequence). The CDR3 DNA reads TGTGCCAGCAGTCTCACCCTCCCCGGGGAGCTGTTTTTT. This translates into CASSLTLPGELFF.

This chain connects TRBV5-1 to TRBJ1-6; D possibly corresponds to TRBD1 (5 bases). CDR3 length: 13 amino acids. V was cut by 8 bases and J by 6 bases, with 12 bases left in between. CDR1 SGHRS and CDR2 YFSETQ come from the germline V gene. The CDR3 loop is CASRRESNSPLHF. CDR3 in DNA: TGCGCCAGTCGCAGGGAGAGTAATTCACCCCTCCACTTT.

The chain employs TRBV5-6 and TRBJ2-2, with a tentative D call TRBD1 (5 bases). The V gene's germline CDR1 is SGHDT and CDR2 YYEEEE. Trimming took off 4 bases at V and 1 base at J, with 20 bases between the two ends. The CDR3 has 18 residues. The CDR3 loop reads CASSPPKGSTRNTGELFF. The CDR3, as DNA: TGTGCCAGCAGCCCACCTAAGGGGTCGACACGGAACACCGGGGAGCTGTTTTTT.

The chain carries TRBV6-1 and TRBJ1-3; the D is unclear. The V gene lost 5 bases and the J gene lost 0 bases, with 8 bases spanning the gap. Germline V lookup: CDR1 MNHNS, CDR2 SASEGT. The CDR3 runs 14 residues. The CDR3 DNA is TGTGCCAGCAGTCTTCAGGACTCTGGAAACACCATATATTTT. Translation gives CASSLQDSGNTIYF.

The table lists this clonotype with a count of one. The V call is TRBV3-1, the J call TRBJ2-6; D call uncertain. Germline V gives CDR1 LGHDT, CDR2 YNNKEL (reference sequence). This CDR3 has 17 amino acids. The ends were cut back, 1 base at V and 0 bases at J, with 10 bases in the middle. The CDR3 protein is CASSQGVAASGANVLTF. CDR3 nucleotide sequence: TGTGCCAGCAGCCAAGGAGTCGCAGCCTCTGGGGCCAACGTCCTGACTTTC.

This clonotype occurred many times. An end of the junction differs from the germline gene, which may be a read error. This chain links TRBV10-1 with TRBJ2-6; D is unclear. From germline, CDR1 is WNHNN and CDR2 SYGVQD (reference sequence). The CDR3 spans 13 residues. CDR3 sequence reads: CASSESGANVLTF. CDR3 DNA sequence: TGTGCCAGCAGTGAAAGTGGGGCCAACGTCCTGACTTTC.

The chain carries TRBV28 and TRBJ2-7; 9 positions agree with TRBD1. The J segment lost 2 bases and the V segment lost 6 bases, leaving 5 bases of the junction unmatched. CDR3 length: 14 residues. Germline V gene lookup returns CDR1 MDHEN and CDR2 SYDVKM. The DNA for the CDR3 is TGTGCCAGCAGGGGGGACAGGGCGCCCTACGAGCAGTACTTC. Amino acids: CASRGDRAPYEQYF.